Described below is a single TCR beta chain sequence and its context. The source of the sample is a study of blood T cell repertoires in COVID-19. Across the study: From T cells, B-cell-depleted T cells, or PBMCs came the material, which was cDNA or gDNA.

The germline V gene has CDR1 SGHAT and CDR2 FQDESV (reference sequence). The ends lost 5 bases at V and 4 bases at J; junction bases unmatched: 9. This CDR3 is 15 amino acids long. TCRdb's table, derived via immunoSEQ multiplex PCR, lists solely in-frame clones and lacks some. The sample includes 35,000 to 45,000 clones, just over 90% of them seen just once. This chain joins TRBV11-1 and TRBJ1-2, with 8 bases matching TRBD1. This clonotype originated in a man between 50 and 59 years old with COVID-19, enrolled during active disease. Sequencing was performed on peripheral blood. CDR3 bases: TGTGCCAGCAGCCGAGACAGGGGAATATCCTATGGCTACACCTTC. This gives the protein CASSRDRGISYGYTF.